The next 28 T cell receptor beta chains were all read from a single sample in a study of CD8+ T cells in alopecia areata. In each case, RNA was isolated and then reverse transcribed into cDNA as the sequencing template. Sequencing was performed with immunoSEQ multiplex PCR; in TCRdb, only in-frame clones are kept and a portion is missing. The sample has 250,000 or so clones; about two thirds are singletons. The sample in question was CD4+ T cells sorted from blood, obtained at week 0. The receptors shown here come from a human donor with alopecia areata.

This clone was counted a few times. This chain joins TRBV29-1 and TRBJ2-7; 7 nucleotides agree with TRBD2. Germline V gene lookup returns CDR1 SQVTM and CDR2 ANQGSEA. This CDR3 contains 13 residues. Trimming cost V 2 bases and J 0 bases; bases outside gene matches: 1. The CDR3 here is CSVESGASYEQYF. The CDR3 region has the DNA TGCAGCGTTGAAAGCGGGGCCTCCTACGAGCAGTACTTC.

This clone was observed a few times. J is TRBJ2-3 and V is TRBV30; D is perhaps TRBD2 (7 bases). From germline, CDR1 is GTSNPN and CDR2 SVGIG (reference sequence). This CDR3 region has 16 residues. The V end lost 2 bases, the J end lost 3 bases, and 18 bases lay between the germline ends. The DNA for the CDR3 is TGTGCCTGGAGTAGGGGGAGGGATCCGAGAACAGATACGCAGTATTTT. Its protein is CAWSRGRDPRTDTQYF.

The rearrangement joins TRBV6-5 to TRBJ1-2; a weak D match, TRBD1 (6 bases). Germline V gene lookup returns CDR1 MNHEY and CDR2 SVGAGI. The CDR3 runs 10 residues. V dropped 8 bases and J dropped 7 bases, with 8 bases sitting between them. CDR3 amino acids: CASGGLGYTF. The CDR3 DNA sequence: TGTGCCAGCGGGGGGCTTGGCTACACCTTC.

The chain carries TRBV19 and TRBJ1-5; no reliable D call. Per the germline V gene, CDR1 is LNHDA and CDR2 is SQIVND (reference sequence). There are 15 residues in the CDR3. Trimming cost V 6 bases and J 0 bases, with 12 bases left between them. CDR3 protein: CASSTSIYSNQPQHF. For the CDR3, the DNA is TGTGCCAGTAGCACGTCAATCTATAGCAATCAGCCCCAGCATTTT.

The chain employs TRBV5-6 and TRBJ1-5, with 7 bases that match TRBD1. CDR1 is SGHDT and CDR2 is YYEEEE in the germline V gene. J lost 5 bases, V lost 3 bases, and 2 bases had no gene match. The CDR3 consists of 13 residues. Here the CDR3 reads CASSSQGYQPQHF. The DNA of the CDR3 is TGTGCCAGCAGCTCACAGGGGTATCAGCCCCAGCATTTT.

The chain recombines TRBV6-1 with TRBJ2-5; D is unresolved. V was clipped by 8 bases and J by 2 bases, with 12 bases between them. CDR1 and CDR2 (germline): MNHNS, SASEGT. The CDR3 runs 13 residues. The CDR3 sequence is CASLGQVQETQYF. The CDR3 coding sequence is TGTGCCAGCCTCGGGCAGGTTCAAGAGACCCAGTACTTC.

The chain couples TRBV7-3 to TRBJ1-4, with D unclear. This CDR3 has 17 residues. Germline loops: CDR1 SGHTA, CDR2 FQGTGA. Trimming took 2 bases from V and 0 from J, leaving 13 bases between them. The CDR3 region has the DNA TGTGCCAGCAGCTTACTTACCGTTTATGCAACTAATGAAAAACTGTTTTTT. It yields the protein CASSLLTVYATNEKLFF.

The chain is built from TRBV4-1 and TRBJ2-1, with 8 bases matching TRBD2. This CDR3 is 16 amino acids long. The germline gives CDR1 MGHRA, CDR2 YSYEKL. The J segment lost 7 bases and the V segment lost 0 bases, leaving 8 bases of the junction unmatched. The CDR3 DNA sequence: TGCGCCAGCAGCCAAGATCTCAGCGGGGGTTGGAATGAGCAGTTCTTC. It specifies CASSQDLSGGWNEQFF.

Ten or more counts support this clone. CDR3 residues: CSARWTVDTF. The CDR3 DNA sequence: TGCAGTGCTAGGTGGACCGTGGACACCTTC. The rearrangement links TRBV20-1 to TRBJ1-2; D is uncertain. Trimming took off 3 bases at V and 12 bases at J, with 11 bases between the two ends. Germline V gene sequence: CDR1 DFQATT, CDR2 SNEGSKA (reference sequence). This CDR3 has 10 residues.

The CDR3 bases are TGTGCCAGCAGCTTTGCCCTGGGGGACACCGGGGAGCTGTTTTTT. Residues: CASSFALGDTGELFF. This chain links TRBV11-1 with TRBJ2-2; D could derive from TRBD1 or TRBD2 (5 bases each). CDR3 length: 15 amino acids. Trimming left V 3 bases short and J 3 bases short, with 11 bases between. CDR1 is SGHAT, CDR2 FQDESV, per germline (reference sequence).

The chain joins TRBV7-9 to TRBJ2-1; no firm D call. Trimming removed 5 bases at V and 10 bases at J, with 21 bases between. Germline V gives CDR1 SEHNR, CDR2 FQNEAQ (reference sequence). The CDR3 is 15 amino acids. CDR3 sequence: CASSTHGDSEEEQFF. The CDR3 DNA reads TGTGCCAGCAGCACCCACGGTGACTCAGAGGAGGAGCAGTTCTTC.

This clone was seen a few times. The DNA of the CDR3 is TGTGCCAGCAGCCCCGAGGGACTAGCGGGGGCAAATGAGCAGTTCTTC. This translates into CASSPEGLAGANEQFF. The V and J genes are TRBV13 and TRBJ2-1; 14 nucleotides match TRBD2. The V segment lost 5 bases and the J segment 7 bases; nucleotides outside the gene matches: 7. Per germline, CDR1 PRHDT and CDR2 FYEKMQ (reference sequence). This CDR3 has 16 amino acids.

V gene TRBV2 combines with J gene TRBJ1-5; D uncertain. CDR1 and CDR2 (germline): SNHLY, FYNNEI. V was pared by 6 bases and J by 3 bases, with 9 bases between. The CDR3 contains 13 residues. CDR3 nucleotide sequence: TGTGCCAGCAGCCGGAGCAACAATCAGCCCCAGCATTTT. This gives the protein CASSRSNNQPQHF. The variable domain in full, completed from reference TRBV2 and TRBJ1-5, reads EPEVTQTPSHQVTQMGQEVILRCVPISNHLYFYWYRQILGQKVEFLVSFYNNEISEKSEIFDDQFSVERPDGSNFTLKIRSTKLEDSAMYFCASSRSNNQPQHFGDGTRLSIL.

The chain joins TRBV30 to TRBJ1-6, with D perhaps matching TRBD1 (6 bases). V gave up 5 bases and J gave up 8 bases, with 16 bases separating them. Germline V gives CDR1 GTSNPN, CDR2 SVGIG (reference sequence). The CDR3 length is 14 residues. This CDR3 is CAWGGQDRYSPLHF. CDR3 coding DNA: TGTGCCTGGGGAGGTCAGGACAGATATTCACCCCTCCACTTT.

This chain links TRBV29-1 with TRBJ1-2; no clear D. The CDR3 contains 11 residues. The germline CDR1 and CDR2 sequences are SQVTM and ANQGSEA. V was clipped by 7 bases and J by 2 bases, with 8 bases between them. The DNA for the CDR3 is TGCAGCGCCTCTGACAACTATGGCTACACCTTC. Translating gives CSASDNYGYTF.

The chain joins TRBV6-1 to TRBJ1-1; D might be TRBD1 (5 bases). V was cut by 7 bases and J by 1 base, with 16 bases left in between. This CDR3 has 15 residues. CDR1 MNHNS and CDR2 SASEGT come from the germline V gene. The CDR3 coding sequence is TGTGCCAGCACTTTGAAAGTCGGGGCGAACACTGAAGCTTTCTTT. It translates to CASTLKVGANTEAFF.

This clone was observed a handful of times. Other DNA variants within this sample encode the same CDR3. The chain uses TRBV29-1 and TRBJ1-1; TRBD1 might be the D (5 bases). Looked up from germline, CDR1 is SQVTM and CDR2 is ANQGSEA. The length of the CDR3 is 13 residues. V gave up 6 bases and J gave up 2 bases, with 13 bases separating them. Here the CDR3 DNA reads TGCAGCGTAGCAGGGCAGGGTAACACTGAAGCTTTCTTT. Translating gives CSVAGQGNTEAFF. The full variable domain, in which reference TRBV29-1 and TRBJ1-1 provide the parts outside the CDR3, is SAVISQKPSRDICQRGTSLTIQCQVDSQVTMMFWYRQQPGQSLTLIATANQGSEATYESGFVIDKFPISRPNLTFSTLTVSNMSPEDSSIYLCSVAGQGNTEAFFGQGTRLTVV.

The J gene is TRBJ2-5, the V gene TRBV29-1; 10 bases are a match to TRBD1. V shed 5 bases and J 4 bases; nucleotides not matched to a gene: 7. Germline V CDR1 and CDR2: SQVTM, ANQGSEA. The CDR3 has 14 residues. CDR3 sequence (DNA): TGCAGCGTTCCCGACAGGGGGCTTGGAGAGACCCAGTACTTC. This gives the protein CSVPDRGLGETQYF.

This chain connects TRBV7-9 to TRBJ1-2; D is undetermined. V dropped 5 bases and J dropped 3 bases, with 13 bases sitting between them. CDR1 SEHNR and CDR2 FQNEAQ come from the germline V gene (reference sequence). This CDR3 has 14 amino acids. The CDR3 bases are TGTGCCAGCAGCCCCTCCAGCGGGGACTATGGCTACACCTTC. It translates to CASSPSSGDYGYTF.

V is TRBV30 and J is TRBJ2-5; 7 bases map to TRBD1. J was trimmed by 4 bases and V by 2 bases; bases with no gene match: 13. The germline V gene has CDR1 GTSNPN and CDR2 SVGIG (reference sequence). The CDR3 covers 16 residues. The CDR3 loop reads CAWSFSSTGTGETQYF. CDR3 nucleotides: TGTGCCTGGAGTTTCTCTTCGACAGGGACGGGAGAGACCCAGTACTTC.

This clone was counted only a few times. The same CDR3 arises from other DNA sequences in this sample as well. The chain joins TRBV18 to TRBJ2-5; D not resolved. CDR1 is KGHSH, CDR2 LQKENI, per germline. Trimming left V 0 bases short and J 4 bases short, with 3 bases between. This CDR3 has 12 amino acids. The CDR3 sequence: CASSPPGETQYF. CDR3 bases: TGTGCCAGCTCACCACCGGGAGAGACCCAGTACTTC.

The rearrangement uses TRBV29-1 and TRBJ2-2; no firm D call. The CDR3 length is 12 residues. Trimming stripped 5 bases from V and 0 bases from J, with 4 bases between. Germline-derived CDR1 and CDR2 are SQVTM and ANQGSEA. The CDR3 DNA reads TGCAGCGTTAGGCCGAACACCGGGGAGCTGTTTTTT. It is translated as CSVRPNTGELFF.

The J gene is TRBJ2-3, the V gene TRBV15; D possibly corresponds to TRBD1 (5 bases). The length of the CDR3 is 15 residues. V gave up 1 base and J gave up 0 bases, with 8 bases separating them. Germline loops: CDR1 LNHNV, CDR2 YYDKDF (reference sequence). The CDR3, as DNA: TGTGCCACCAGCAGAGGACAGCTAAGCACAGATACGCAGTATTTT. Protein: CATSRGQLSTDTQYF. The complete variable domain, with remaining parts taken from reference TRBV15 and TRBJ2-3, reads DAMVIQNPRYQVTQFGKPVTLSCSQTLNHNVMYWYQQKSSQAPKLLFHYYDKDFNNEADTPDNFQSRRPNTSFCFLDIRSPGLGDTAMYLCATSRGQLSTDTQYFGPGTRLTVL.

The chain carries TRBV27 and TRBJ2-1; no firm D call. The CDR3 is 15 residues long. V lost 5 bases and J 4 bases, leaving 15 bases between the germline ends. CDR1 is MNHEY, CDR2 SMNVEV, per germline (reference sequence). The CDR3 DNA is TGTGCCAGCAGTGACGAAGGGTCGCGATACAATGAGCAGTTCTTC. Amino acid sequence: CASSDEGSRYNEQFF.

This clone has a handful of counts. This chain links TRBV11-2 with TRBJ2-1; D gene unclear. The CDR3 consists of 10 residues. Germline V CDR1 and CDR2: SGHAT, FQNNGV. V was shortened by 4 bases and J by 5 bases, with 0 bases between the two germline ends. CDR3 in DNA: TGTGCCAGCAGCTACAATGAGCAGTTCTTC. Protein: CASSYNEQFF.

CDR3 in DNA: TGTGCCAGCAGCCCCGCCTTGGGGGAAAAACTGTTTTTT. Translated: CASSPALGEKLFF. The rearrangement uses TRBV7-2 and TRBJ1-4; D remains ambiguous. The germline CDR1 and CDR2 sequences are SGHTA and FQGNSA. Trimming cost V 5 bases and J 8 bases, with 12 bases left between them. CDR3 size: 13 residues.

This chain's CDR3 is CASPYGKGRSPLHF. CDR3 in DNA: TGTGCCAGTCCCTACGGTAAGGGTAGATCACCCCTCCACTTT. This chain connects TRBV27 to TRBJ1-6; no clear D. CDR1 is MNHEY, CDR2 SMNVEV, per germline (reference sequence). V was clipped by 9 bases and J by 10 bases, with 19 bases between them. The CDR3 totals 14 residues.

This sequence joins TRBV5-1 and TRBJ2-7, with a tentative D call TRBD1 (6 bases). The CDR3 covers 15 residues. CDR1 and CDR2 (germline): SGHRS, YFSETQ. V lost 3 bases and J lost 0, with 13 bases in between. CDR3 nucleotides: TGCGCCAGCAGCTCCGAGGGGGTGTCCTCCTACGAGCAGTACTTC. Amino acid sequence: CASSSEGVSSYEQYF.